This T cell receptor (beta chain) was identified in a study of blood T cells in healthy people across ages. The authors ran a second PCR of roughly 7 to 11 cycles using a sample-barcoded 5' primer and a J-beta primer mix. TCRdb ran MiXCR on the 5' RACE reads and lists one entry per CDR3 protein. Among 790,000 or so distinct CDR3 sequences listed, 56% were seen once. The CDR3 covers 12 residues. Trimming cost V 6 bases and J 7 bases, with 10 bases left between them. In germline, CDR1 is MGHRA, CDR2 YSYEKL. The receptor's source is a man in his forties or fifties in good health. This chain connects TRBV4-1 to TRBJ2-1, with D unclear. Sequencing used blood. The CDR3 spells CASRSDRNEQFF. In DNA form, the CDR3 reads TGCGCCAGCAGGAGCGATCGGAATGAGCAGTTCTTC.